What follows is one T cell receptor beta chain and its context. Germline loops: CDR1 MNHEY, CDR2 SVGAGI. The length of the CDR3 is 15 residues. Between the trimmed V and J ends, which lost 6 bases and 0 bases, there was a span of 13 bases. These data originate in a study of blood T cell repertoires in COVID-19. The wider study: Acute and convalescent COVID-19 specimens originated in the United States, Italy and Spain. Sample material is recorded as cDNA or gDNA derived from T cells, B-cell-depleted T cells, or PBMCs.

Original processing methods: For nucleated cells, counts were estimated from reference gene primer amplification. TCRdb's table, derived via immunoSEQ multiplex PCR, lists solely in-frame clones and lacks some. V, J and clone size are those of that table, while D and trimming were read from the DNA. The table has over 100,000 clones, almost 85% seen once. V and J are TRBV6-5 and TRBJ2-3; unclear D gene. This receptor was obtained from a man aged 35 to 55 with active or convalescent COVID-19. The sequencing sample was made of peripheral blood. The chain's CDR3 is CASRRSVGSTDTQYF. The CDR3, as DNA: TGTGCCAGCAGAAGGAGCGTTGGGAGCACAGATACGCAGTATTTT.